This is a list of T cell receptor beta chains from one sample in a study of brain metastases from non-small cell lung cancer. The data were produced by immunoSEQ multiplex PCR, yet TCRdb's version contains in-frame clones alone and is incomplete. Among some 5,000 clones listed, 85% were seen once. Sequencing used primary lung tumor tissue. The receptors stem from a donor aged 40 or older with non-small cell lung cancer. Each CDR3 is given without its conserved first and last residue.

v_call	j_call	cdr3_aa
TRBV25-1	TRBJ2-5	ASSEPGLAGETQY
TRBV5-1	TRBJ1-2	ASSLASTGDGYT
TRBV20-1	TRBJ2-1	SAGVEQF
TRBV20-1	TRBJ2-3	SATLADTQY
TRBV7-8	TRBJ1-1	ASSSSLNTEAF
TRBV18	TRBJ1-5	ASSLGLNQPQH
TRBV5-5	TRBJ1-2	ASSLAGGDYGYT
TRBV5-1	TRBJ2-1	ASSFGTGKDNEQF
TRBV5-4	TRBJ1-1	ASSLRENTEAF
TRBV5-4	TRBJ2-3	ASSRGLAGGQLIDTDTQY
TRBV21-1	TRBJ2-2	ARASGENTGELF
TRBV5-1	TRBJ2-7	ASSLARGSYSYEQY
TRBV24-1	TRBJ2-5	ATSAGDRGVETQY
TRBV5-1	TRBJ2-2	ASKRSGANTGELF
TRBV18	TRBJ1-2	ASSPPVNTGYT
TRBV21-1	TRBJ2-3	ASSKLTSRRSDTQY
TRBV6-1	TRBJ2-7	ASSEGTGIYEQY
TRBV28	TRBJ2-3	ASSFGSTDTQY
TRBV9	TRBJ2-5	ASSVTGQETQY
TRBV4-1	TRBJ2-7	ASGPSGTDEQY
TRBV14	TRBJ1-1	ASTPYTEAF
TRBV2	TRBJ2-7	ASSDTRYEQY
TRBV12-3/TRBV12-4	TRBJ2-2	ASSLTSSWELF
TRBV28	TRBJ1-1	ASSRGQGAFGTEAF
TRBV10-1	TRBJ2-3	ASSDSGLANQDTQY